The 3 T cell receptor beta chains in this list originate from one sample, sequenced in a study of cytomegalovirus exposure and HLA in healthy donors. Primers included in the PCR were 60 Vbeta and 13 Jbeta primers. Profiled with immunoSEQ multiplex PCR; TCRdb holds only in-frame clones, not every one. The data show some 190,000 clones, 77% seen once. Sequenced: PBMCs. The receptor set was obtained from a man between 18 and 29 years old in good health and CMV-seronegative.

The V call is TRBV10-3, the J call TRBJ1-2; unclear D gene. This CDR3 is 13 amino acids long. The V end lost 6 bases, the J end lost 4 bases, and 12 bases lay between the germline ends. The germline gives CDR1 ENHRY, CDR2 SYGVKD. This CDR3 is CAISATVSYGYTF. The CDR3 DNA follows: TGTGCCATCAGCGCAACAGTGAGCTATGGCTACACCTTC.

The CDR3 sequence is CASSYSYGGISDTQYF. CDR3 nucleotide sequence: TGTGCCAGCAGTTACTCGTATGGCGGGATCTCAGATACGCAGTATTTT. This chain links TRBV6-5 with TRBJ2-3, with D possibly being TRBD2 (6 bases). V lost 0 bases and J lost 4, with 14 bases in between. This CDR3 region has 16 residues. CDR1 is MNHEY and CDR2 is SVGAGI in the germline V gene.

The CDR3 here is CASSLGTGRLATEAFF. The CDR3 bases are TGTGCCAGTAGTCTCGGGACAGGGAGGTTGGCCACTGAAGCTTTCTTT. The chain joins TRBV19 to TRBJ1-1; 9 positions agree with TRBD1. Trimming at V came to 5 bases and at J to 4 bases, leaving 11 bases not matched to a gene. The germline V gene has CDR1 LNHDA and CDR2 SQIVND (reference sequence). The CDR3 sequence is 16 residues long.